This T cell receptor (beta chain) stems from a study of T cells in localized non-small cell lung cancer. Study-level findings and limits: Appearance in adjacent lung was seen for a median 57 of the top 100 tumor clones. Sequencing was limited to one tumor region, leaving the possibility of heterogeneity open.

Some clones are missing from TCRdb's copy, which holds only in-frame ones; the method was immunoSEQ multiplex PCR. This table has about 40,000 clones, approximately 89% appearing once. There are 15 residues in the CDR3. Germline V lookup: CDR1 KGHSH, CDR2 LQKENI. Trimming removed 4 bases from V and 0 bases from J, with 10 bases in between. For this clone: Its antigen is unknown.

The starting material was peripheral blood, obtained before any cancer treatment. The chain couples TRBV18 to TRBJ2-1; D is possibly TRBD1 (6 bases). The clonotype originates from a woman between 40 and 69 years old with stage I lung adenocarcinoma. CDR3 coding DNA: TGTGCCAGCTCACAGGACAGTAGCTCCTACAATGAGCAGTTCTTC. Amino acids: CASSQDSSSYNEQFF.